One and the same sample provided the 4 T cell receptor beta chains below, sequenced in a study of blood T cell repertoires in COVID-19. TCRdb keeps only in-frame clones here, not all; method: immunoSEQ multiplex PCR. Of about 140,000 clones detected, less than 85% appear once; the ten largest clones hold under 2%. Sequenced sample: PBMCs or T cells enriched from blood (not recorded which). The origin of the receptors is a woman between 18 and 29 years old who had been exposed to COVID-19.

This clone was counted a single time. The chain has TRBV4-3 and TRBJ1-2, with D maybe TRBD1 (5 bases). The CDR3 extends over 13 amino acids. Germline CDR1 and CDR2: LGHNA and YSLEER. The V and J ends lost 0 bases and 9 bases respectively, with 11 bases between them. The CDR3: CASSQDGRGRYTF. CDR3 coding DNA: TGCGCCAGCAGCCAAGATGGGAGGGGTCGCTACACCTTC.

This clone came up once. The chain is built from TRBV27 and TRBJ1-6; D is unresolved. Trimming left V 3 bases short and J 4 bases short, with 4 bases between. The CDR3 has 13 amino acids. Germline loops: CDR1 MNHEY, CDR2 SMNVEV (reference sequence). This CDR3 reads CASSFHYNSPLHF. As DNA, the CDR3 is TGTGCCAGCAGTTTCCATTATAATTCACCCCTCCACTTT.

CDR3 sequence: CASSLTSLSNEKLFF. The CDR3 DNA reads TGTGCCAGCAGCTTAACGAGTCTCTCTAATGAAAAACTGTTTTTT. The gene calls are TRBV11-2 and TRBJ1-4; unclear D gene. The CDR3 covers 15 residues. Germline assignment: CDR1 SGHAT and CDR2 FQNNGV. The ends were cut back, 2 bases at V and 3 bases at J, with 10 bases in the middle.

The chain carries TRBV19 and TRBJ1-2; 9 bases align to TRBD1. Germline CDR1 LNHDA, CDR2 SQIVND (reference sequence). The CDR3 length is 12 residues. V was clipped by 10 bases and J by 5 bases; unmatched bases: 5. The DNA of the CDR3 is TGTGCCATTACAGGGGGCCCTTATGGCTACACCTTC. Translated: CAITGGPYGYTF. Based on the CDR3 plus reference TRBV19 and TRBJ1-2, the full variable domain is DGGITQSPKYLFRKEGQNVTLSCEQNLNHDAMYWYRQDPGQGLRLIYYSQIVNDFQKGDIAEGYSVSREKKESFPLTVTSAQKNPTAFYLCAITGGPYGYTFGSGTRLTVV.